This T cell receptor beta chain was sequenced in a study of STAT5B mutations in CD4+ large granular lymphocyte leukemia. This CDR3 spans 16 amino acids. From germline, CDR1 is SGHRS and CDR2 YFSETQ. J lost 4 bases, V lost 3 bases, and 8 bases had no gene match. Repertoires were generated with immunoSEQ multiplex PCR, while TCRdb's copy carries only in-frame clones and drops some. The sample carries tens of thousands of clones, 75% to 85% recorded once. The genes are TRBV5-1 and TRBJ2-3, with 10 bases identical to TRBD2. What was sequenced was CD4+ T cells from blood buffy coats. This receptor was taken from a human donor in good health. The CDR3 DNA sequence: TGCGCCAGCAGCTCCGAAGCGGGAGGGCCCCCAGATACGCAGTATTTT. It encodes CASSSEAGGPPDTQYF.